These T cell receptor beta chains were read from a single sample in a study of T cell repertoires in cytomegalovirus infection. TCRdb reprocessed the reads with MiXCR, giving one entry per CDR3 protein. The sample consists of roughly 990,000 distinct CDR3 sequences, 30% to 40% of them appearing once. No antigen has been identified for these receptors. Sequences were derived from cultured CD8+ T cells from PBMCs, sampled from culture after CMV antigen stimulation. The receptors come from a human donor in good health (CMV status not recorded). Some clones in this sample may be carry-over from other donors' samples. Each CDR3 is given with its conserved first and last residue. The D gene is left open where the match is weak. Size tells how often a clone was seen (once, few, many) or the class of an expanded clone, and some rows leave it out.

clone_size j_call v_call d_call cdr3_nt cdr3_aa
NA TRBJ2-6 TRBV5-6 NA TGTGCCAGCAGCTTGGGATGGGTCCTGACTTTC CASSLGWVLTF
once TRBJ2-1 TRBV2 TRBD2 TGTGCCAGCAGTGAAAGGGCTAGCGGTCCCTACAATGAGCAGTTCTTC CASSERASGPYNEQFF
NA TRBJ2-1 TRBV20-1 NA TGCAGTGCACGGGAGATCTCCTACAATGAGCAGTTCTTC CSAREISYNEQFF
few TRBJ2-2 TRBV6-2/TRBV6-3 TRBD1 TGTGCCAGCAGTTACGGCTGGGACAGACCCTCCCCGGACACCGGGGAGCTGTTTTTT CASSYGWDRPSPDTGELFF
NA TRBJ2-1 TRBV7-8 TRBD1 TGTGCCAGCAGCTCCGGGACAGAGAAGTTCTTC CASSSGTEKFF
NA TRBJ1-2 TRBV4-1 TRBD1 TGCGCCAGCAGCCAAGATGGTAGGCGATCGGACAGGGACGATGGCTACACCTTC CASSQDGRRSDRDDGYTF
few TRBJ2-2 TRBV7-9 TRBD1 TGTGCCAGCGGGGGACAGGGGAACACCGGGGAGCTGTTTTTT CASGGQGNTGELFF
NA TRBJ1-4 TRBV6-6 NA TGTGCCAGCAGTTTAGGGGACCGGTACGAAAATCTGTTTTTT CASSLGDRYENLFF
few TRBJ1-1 TRBV5-1 TRBD1 TGCGCCAGCAGCCCCCGACAGGGGGCCACGGGGGAAGCTTTCTTT CASSPRQGATGEAFF
few TRBJ1-1 TRBV6-1 NA TGTGCCAGCACCCACTGGAGAGTTGGACCTGAAGCTTTCTTT CASTHWRVGPEAFF
once TRBJ2-1 TRBV12-3/TRBV12-4 NA TGTGCCAGCAGTTGGGCCTTAGAGGGGGAGCAGTTCTTC CASSWALEGEQFF
NA TRBJ2-4 TRBV10-3 NA TGTGCCATCAGTGAGGTCGGGGGAGGAACCAAAAACATTCAGTACTTC CAISEVGGGTKNIQYF
few TRBJ1-2 TRBV27 TRBD1 TGTGCCAGCAGTTTCGGGACAGGGGATTTCTATGGCTACACCTTC CASSFGTGDFYGYTF
NA TRBJ1-4 TRBV10-3 NA TGTGCCATCAGTGAGGCTAGAGGGGCGACTAATGAAAAACTGTTTTTT CAISEARGATNEKLFF
NA TRBJ2-1 TRBV9 NA TGTGCCAGCAGCTTACGGGGGGCAATATACAATGAGCAGTTCTTC CASSLRGAIYNEQFF
NA TRBJ1-1 TRBV7-6 TRBD1 TGTGCCAGCACCCAAGGGGGCATCGAAGCTTTCTTT CASTQGGIEAFF
NA TRBJ1-2 TRBV7-9 NA TGTGCCAGCAGGGGCAGCCATCCATTAAGGGGCTACACCTTC CASRGSHPLRGYTF
few TRBJ1-3 TRBV19 NA TGTGCCAGTAAATACCGGGATACCGGCTCTGGAAACACCATATATTTT CASKYRDTGSGNTIYF
NA TRBJ2-1 TRBV20-1 NA TGCAGTGCTTCGGGACAAATTTACAATGAGCAGTTCTTC CSASGQIYNEQFF
few TRBJ1-2 TRBV6-1 TRBD1 TGTGCCAGCAGTGGGGACAGCCTTCCCCTTTTTGATGGCTACACCTTC CASSGDSLPLFDGYTF
many TRBJ1-6 TRBV7-8 NA TGTGCCAGCAGCTTAGAGGAGAGGCCCTTTGTCAATTCACCCCTCCACTTT CASSLEERPFVNSPLHF
few TRBJ1-3 TRBV2 NA TGTGCCAGCAGTGAAACCGAGAGGGGATCCGGAAACACCATATATTTT CASSETERGSGNTIYF
few TRBJ1-2 TRBV6-6 NA TGTGCCAGCAGTCCGGAACGTTTCCTGTATGGCTACACCTTC CASSPERFLYGYTF
once TRBJ2-2 TRBV6-5 TRBD1 TGTGCCAGCAGTTATTGGGACAGGGGAACGGTATGGCCCGGGGAGCTGTTTTTT CASSYWDRGTVWPGELFF
few TRBJ2-5 TRBV28 TRBD2 TGTGCCAGCAGTTTACCCCTAGCGGGGGGGCTGGAGACCCAGTACTTC CASSLPLAGGLETQYF
NA TRBJ1-2 TRBV29-1 NA TGCAGCGTTGAAGATAATCGGGGCTGGGGGTATGGCTACACCTTC CSVEDNRGWGYGYTF
NA TRBJ2-7 TRBV7-8 TRBD1 TGTGCCAGCAGCGAACGGACAGGGGGCAGGTCCTACGAGCAGTACTTC CASSERTGGRSYEQYF
few TRBJ2-2 TRBV4-1 NA TGCGCCAGCAGCCAAATGATGGTTCGGGAGCTGTTTTTT CASSQMMVRELFF
many TRBJ2-5 TRBV7-8 TRBD1 TGTGCCAGCAGCTTAGCGCTTCGGGACAGGGGAATGGAGACCCAGTACTTC CASSLALRDRGMETQYF
many TRBJ1-4 TRBV12-5 NA TGTGCTAGTGGTTTGGATGCCCTAGCAACTAATGAAAAACTGTTTTTT CASGLDALATNEKLFF
NA TRBJ2-3 TRBV4-1 TRBD2 TGCGCCAGCAGCCCACCAGGGGCTAGGGGAACTAGCGGGCTCTCAGATACGCAGTATTTT CASSPPGARGTSGLSDTQYF
many TRBJ2-7 TRBV7-2 NA TGTGCCAGCAGCCGCCGGGACACAGCCTACGAGCAGTACTTC CASSRRDTAYEQYF
NA TRBJ1-1 TRBV14 NA TGTGCCAGCAGCCAAGGCTCCCAGTGGCCAGGGGCTGAAGCTTTCTTT CASSQGSQWPGAEAFF
many TRBJ2-1 TRBV7-8 NA TGTGCCAGCACCCGAGACAGTTCTGATCTCTCCTACAATGAGCAGTTCTTC CASTRDSSDLSYNEQFF
many TRBJ2-5 TRBV27 TRBD2 TGTGCCAGCTCGCGGGGGGCCAGGGAGACCCAGTACTTC CASSRGARETQYF
few TRBJ2-5 TRBV7-6 NA TGTGCCAGCCGTAGGTCAGGGGCAGAGACCCAGTACTTC CASRRSGAETQYF
NA TRBJ2-5 TRBV13 TRBD1 TGTGCCAGCAGCCCAGCCGGGACAGGGAGTACTACAGAGACCCAGTACTTC CASSPAGTGSTTETQYF
NA TRBJ2-5 TRBV27 NA TGTGCCAGCAGTTTAATGGGCAGGCCACAAGAGACCCAGTACTTC CASSLMGRPQETQYF
NA TRBJ2-5 TRBV7-9 NA TGTGTCAGCAGCACGACCGGGACACCCACTCCAGGGACCCAGTACTTC CVSSTTGTPTPGTQYF
NA TRBJ2-1 TRBV7-6 NA TGTGCCAGCAGCTTCTCCCAACTACGCGAGCAGTTCTTC CASSFSQLREQFF
NA TRBJ1-1 TRBV19 TRBD1 TGTGCCAGTGCTTACAGGGGGCATACTGAAGCTTTCTTT CASAYRGHTEAFF
NA TRBJ2-7 TRBV3-1 NA TGTGCCAGCAGCGAGTCGGAAGGGCAGAAGGAGTACTTC CASSESEGQKEYF
NA TRBJ2-7 TRBV7-6 NA TGTGCTAGCAGCTTAGAACCAGGGTACGAGCAGTACTTC CASSLEPGYEQYF
NA TRBJ2-7 TRBV11-3 NA TGTGCCAGCAGCCGGGGGAGGGGGCCCCTCGCCTACGAGCAGTACTTC CASSRGRGPLAYEQYF
NA TRBJ2-4 TRBV7-9 TRBD1 TGTGCCAGCAGCGACCGGGACAGGGGGCCAAAAAACATTCAGTACTTC CASSDRDRGPKNIQYF
few TRBJ1-2 TRBV6-5 TRBD1 TGTGCCAGCAGTTACCCGGGACAGGGGGCGATGGGCTACACCTTC CASSYPGQGAMGYTF
many TRBJ1-5 TRBV27 TRBD1 TGCGCCAGCAGCCCCGGGACAGGGGATCAGCCCCAGCATTTT CASSPGTGDQPQHF
few TRBJ2-2 TRBV6-2/TRBV6-3 TRBD2 TGTGCCAGCAGTCCCCCAGATAGCGGGGGGCCCGCCGGGGAGCTGTTTTTT CASSPPDSGGPAGELFF
NA TRBJ2-7 TRBV19 TRBD2 TGTGCCAGTAGTACTGGAGGGACTAGCGACTCCTACGAGCAGTACTTC CASSTGGTSDSYEQYF
few TRBJ1-4 TRBV7-9 NA TGTGCCAGCTCCCAACCCATTACGGGTGAAAAACTGTTTTTT CASSQPITGEKLFF
few TRBJ1-1 TRBV2 NA TGTGCCACCATGGGAGGGAACACTGAAGCTTTCTTT CATMGGNTEAFF
once TRBJ2-7 TRBV2 TRBD2 TGTGCCAGCAGCGTACCTTCTAGCGGGGGGGCCGACGAGCAGTACTTC CASSVPSSGGADEQYF
NA TRBJ1-1 TRBV7-9 NA TGTGCCAGCAGCTTCGCAGGGCCAACTGAAGCTTTCTTT CASSFAGPTEAFF
NA TRBJ2-7 TRBV19 TRBD1 TGTGCCAGTAGTATTACCGGGACAGGGGCCTACGAGCAGTACTTC CASSITGTGAYEQYF
NA TRBJ1-1 TRBV12-3/TRBV12-4 TRBD1 TGTGCCAGCAGTTTAGGTCAGGGGGGTTTCACTGAAGCTTTCTTT CASSLGQGGFTEAFF
few TRBJ2-1 TRBV15 TRBD2 TGTGCCACCAGCCTAGCGGGGTTCTCCTACAATGAGCAGTTCTTC CATSLAGFSYNEQFF
few TRBJ1-1 TRBV27 NA TGTGCCAGCAGTTTAGGTCGATACACAGATGAAGCTTTCTTT CASSLGRYTDEAFF